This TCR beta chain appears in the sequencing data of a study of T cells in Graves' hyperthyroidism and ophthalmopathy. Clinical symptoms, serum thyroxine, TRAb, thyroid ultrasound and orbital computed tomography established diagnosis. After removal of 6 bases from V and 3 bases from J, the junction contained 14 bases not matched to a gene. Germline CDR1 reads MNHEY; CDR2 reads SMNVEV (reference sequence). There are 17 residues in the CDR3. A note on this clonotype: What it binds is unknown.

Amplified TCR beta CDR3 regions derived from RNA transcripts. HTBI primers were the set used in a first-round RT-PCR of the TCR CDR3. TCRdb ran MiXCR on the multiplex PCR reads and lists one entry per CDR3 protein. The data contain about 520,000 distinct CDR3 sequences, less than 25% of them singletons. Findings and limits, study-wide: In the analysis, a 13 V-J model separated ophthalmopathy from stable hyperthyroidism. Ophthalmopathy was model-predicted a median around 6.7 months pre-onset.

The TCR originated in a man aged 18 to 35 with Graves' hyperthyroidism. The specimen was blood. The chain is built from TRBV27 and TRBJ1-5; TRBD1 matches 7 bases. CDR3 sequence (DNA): TGTGCCAGCAGACTTCGTTCAGGGGGGGAGCCCAATCAGCCCCAGCATTTT. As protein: CASRLRSGGEPNQPQHF.